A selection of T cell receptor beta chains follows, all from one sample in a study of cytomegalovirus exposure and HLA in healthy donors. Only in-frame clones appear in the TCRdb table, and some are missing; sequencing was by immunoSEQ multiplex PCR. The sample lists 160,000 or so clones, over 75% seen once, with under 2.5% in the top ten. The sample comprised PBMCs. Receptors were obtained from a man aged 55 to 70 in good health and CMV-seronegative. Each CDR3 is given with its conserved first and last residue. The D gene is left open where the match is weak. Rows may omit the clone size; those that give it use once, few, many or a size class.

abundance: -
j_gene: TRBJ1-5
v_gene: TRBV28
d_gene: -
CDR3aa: CASSPRAGAGNQPQHF
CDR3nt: TGTGCCAGCAGTCCCCGGGCGGGGGCGGGCAATCAGCCCCAGCATTTT

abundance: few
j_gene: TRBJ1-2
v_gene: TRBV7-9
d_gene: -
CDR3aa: CASSFPMSGENYGYTF
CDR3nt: TGTGCCAGCAGCTTCCCCATGTCGGGGGAGAACTATGGCTACACCTTC

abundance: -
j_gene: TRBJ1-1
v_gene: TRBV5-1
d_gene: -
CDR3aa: CASTRGGQDTEAFF
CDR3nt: TGCGCCAGCACGAGGGGGGGGCAGGACACTGAAGCTTTCTTT

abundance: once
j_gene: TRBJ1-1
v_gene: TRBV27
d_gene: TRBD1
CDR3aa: CASSRGTGGGTEAFF
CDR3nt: TGTGCCAGCAGTCGAGGGACAGGGGGAGGCACTGAAGCTTTCTTT

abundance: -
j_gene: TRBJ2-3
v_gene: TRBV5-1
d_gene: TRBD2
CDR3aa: CASSWGTSGIPPHTQYF
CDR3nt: TGCGCCAGCAGCTGGGGGACTAGCGGGATCCCCCCCCATACGCAGTATTTT

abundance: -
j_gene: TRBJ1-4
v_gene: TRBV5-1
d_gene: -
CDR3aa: CASSLGINEKLFF
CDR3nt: TGCGCCAGCAGCTTGGGTATTAATGAAAAACTGTTTTTT

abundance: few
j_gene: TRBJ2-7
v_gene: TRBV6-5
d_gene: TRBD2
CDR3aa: CASSYSRLAVSYEQYF
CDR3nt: TGTGCCAGCAGTTACTCGAGACTAGCGGTCTCCTACGAGCAGTACTTC

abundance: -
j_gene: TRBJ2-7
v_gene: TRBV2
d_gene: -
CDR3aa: CASSEDRSSYEQYF
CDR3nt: TGTGCCAGCAGTGAAGACAGGAGCTCCTACGAGCAGTACTTC

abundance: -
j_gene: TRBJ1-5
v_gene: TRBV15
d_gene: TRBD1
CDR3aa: CATSRGGGTGDQPQHF
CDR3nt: TGTGCCACCAGCAGAGGCGGCGGGACAGGGGATCAGCCCCAGCATTTT

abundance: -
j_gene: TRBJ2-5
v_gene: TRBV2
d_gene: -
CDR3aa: CASSEGRETQYF
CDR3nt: TGTGCCAGCAGTGAGGGGAGGGAGACCCAGTACTTC

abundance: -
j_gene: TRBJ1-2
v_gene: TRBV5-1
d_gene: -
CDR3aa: CASSLLGGGRSGYTF
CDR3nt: TGCGCCAGCAGCTTGTTGGGAGGGGGAAGATCTGGCTACACCTTC

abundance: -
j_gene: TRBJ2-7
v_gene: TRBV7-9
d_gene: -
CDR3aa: CASSTDSRLSSF
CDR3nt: TGTGCCAGCAGCACCGACAGTCGGTTAAGCAGCTTC

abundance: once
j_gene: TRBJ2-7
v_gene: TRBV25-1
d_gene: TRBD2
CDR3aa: CASRREIAGGVEQYF
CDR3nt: TGTGCCAGCAGAAGAGAAATAGCGGGGGGCGTAGAGCAGTACTTC

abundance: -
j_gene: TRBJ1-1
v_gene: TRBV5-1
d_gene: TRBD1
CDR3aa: CASSLGRTGGKEAFF
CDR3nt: TGCGCCAGCAGCTTGGGAAGGACAGGGGGGAAGGAGGCTTTCTTT

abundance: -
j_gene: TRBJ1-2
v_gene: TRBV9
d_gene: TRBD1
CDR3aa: CASSPTPGTGFQGYTF
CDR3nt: TGTGCCAGCAGCCCCACCCCCGGGACAGGGTTTCAAGGCTACACCTTC

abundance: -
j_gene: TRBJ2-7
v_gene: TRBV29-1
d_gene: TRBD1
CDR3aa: CSVTTGLTYEQYF
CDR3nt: TGCAGCGTCACGACAGGGTTAACCTACGAGCAGTACTTC

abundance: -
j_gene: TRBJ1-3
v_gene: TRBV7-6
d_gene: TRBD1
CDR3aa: CASSSGGIYGNTIYF
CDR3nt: TGTGCCAGCAGCTCAGGGGGCATTTACGGAAACACCATATATTTT

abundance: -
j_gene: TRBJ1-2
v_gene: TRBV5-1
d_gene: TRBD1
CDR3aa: CASSPRDRNYGYTF
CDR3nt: TGCGCCAGCAGCCCCCGGGACAGAAACTATGGCTACACCTTC

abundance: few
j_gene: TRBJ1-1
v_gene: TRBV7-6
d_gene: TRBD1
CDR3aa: CASSLGGQGNTEAFF
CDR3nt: TGTGCCAGCAGCTTAGGGGGACAGGGGAACACTGAAGCTTTCTTT

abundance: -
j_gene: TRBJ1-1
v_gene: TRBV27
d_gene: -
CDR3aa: CASATANTEAFF
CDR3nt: TGTGCCAGCGCGACTGCGAACACTGAAGCTTTCTTT

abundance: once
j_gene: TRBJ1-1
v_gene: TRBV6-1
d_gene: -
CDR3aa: CASSGTADTEAFF
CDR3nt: TGTGCCAGCAGTGGTACAGCTGACACTGAAGCTTTCTTT

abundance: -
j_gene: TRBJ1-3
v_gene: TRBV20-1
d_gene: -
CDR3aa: CSAMYGNTIYF
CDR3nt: TGCAGTGCTATGTATGGAAACACCATATATTTT

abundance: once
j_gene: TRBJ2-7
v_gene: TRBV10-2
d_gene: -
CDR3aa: CASSESRGGTYEQYF
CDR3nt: TGCGCCAGCAGTGAGTCTAGGGGGGGGACCTACGAGCAGTACTTC

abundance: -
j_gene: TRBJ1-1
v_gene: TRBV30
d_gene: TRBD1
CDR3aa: CAWSVTGRTEAFF
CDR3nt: TGTGCCTGGAGTGTGACAGGGAGGACTGAAGCTTTCTTT

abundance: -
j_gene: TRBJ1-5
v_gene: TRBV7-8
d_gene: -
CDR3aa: CASSLGLRESNQPQHF
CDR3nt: TGTGCCAGCAGCTTAGGTTTGAGGGAGAGCAATCAGCCCCAGCATTTT

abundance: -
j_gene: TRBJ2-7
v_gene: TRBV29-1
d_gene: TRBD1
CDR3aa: CSVVDRSHEQYF
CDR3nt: TGCAGCGTTGTGGACAGGTCCCACGAGCAGTACTTC

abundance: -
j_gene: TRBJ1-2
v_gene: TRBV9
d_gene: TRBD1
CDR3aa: CASSAPGQGAYGYTF
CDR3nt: TGTGCCAGCAGCGCCCCCGGACAGGGGGCCTATGGCTACACCTTC

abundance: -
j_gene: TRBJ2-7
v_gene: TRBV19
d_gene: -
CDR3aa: CASSIGHPGEQYF
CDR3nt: TGTGCCAGTAGTATAGGTCATCCAGGCGAGCAGTACTTC

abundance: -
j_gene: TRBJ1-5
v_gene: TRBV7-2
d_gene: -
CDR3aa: CASSPQGDQPQHF
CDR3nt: TGTGCCAGCAGCCCACAAGGAGATCAGCCCCAGCATTTT

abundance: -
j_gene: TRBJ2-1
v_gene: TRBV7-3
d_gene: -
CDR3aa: CASSLRGVAYNEQFF
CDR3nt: TGTGCCAGCAGCCTCAGGGGAGTGGCCTACAATGAGCAGTTCTTC

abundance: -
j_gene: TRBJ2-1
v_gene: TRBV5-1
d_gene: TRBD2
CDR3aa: CASSGRAREGYNEQFF
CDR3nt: TGCGCCAGCAGCGGGAGGGCTAGGGAGGGGTATAATGAGCAGTTCTTC

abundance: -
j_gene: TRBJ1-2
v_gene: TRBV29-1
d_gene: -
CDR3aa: CSAGEETGYPF
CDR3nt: TGCAGCGCCGGGGAGGAGACGGGCTACCCCTTC

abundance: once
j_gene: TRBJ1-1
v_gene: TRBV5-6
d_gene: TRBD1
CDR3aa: CASSEGQGARNTEAFF
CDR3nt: TGTGCCAGCAGCGAGGGACAGGGGGCGAGGAACACTGAAGCTTTCTTT

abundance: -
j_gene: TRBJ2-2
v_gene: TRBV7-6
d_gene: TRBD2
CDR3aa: CASSPSGGNTGELFF
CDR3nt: TGTGCCAGCAGCCCTAGCGGGGGGAACACCGGGGAGCTGTTTTTT

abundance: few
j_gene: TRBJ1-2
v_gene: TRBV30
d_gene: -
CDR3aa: CAWSVPGRSNTF
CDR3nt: TGTGCCTGGAGTGTACCAGGGAGGTCCAACACCTTC